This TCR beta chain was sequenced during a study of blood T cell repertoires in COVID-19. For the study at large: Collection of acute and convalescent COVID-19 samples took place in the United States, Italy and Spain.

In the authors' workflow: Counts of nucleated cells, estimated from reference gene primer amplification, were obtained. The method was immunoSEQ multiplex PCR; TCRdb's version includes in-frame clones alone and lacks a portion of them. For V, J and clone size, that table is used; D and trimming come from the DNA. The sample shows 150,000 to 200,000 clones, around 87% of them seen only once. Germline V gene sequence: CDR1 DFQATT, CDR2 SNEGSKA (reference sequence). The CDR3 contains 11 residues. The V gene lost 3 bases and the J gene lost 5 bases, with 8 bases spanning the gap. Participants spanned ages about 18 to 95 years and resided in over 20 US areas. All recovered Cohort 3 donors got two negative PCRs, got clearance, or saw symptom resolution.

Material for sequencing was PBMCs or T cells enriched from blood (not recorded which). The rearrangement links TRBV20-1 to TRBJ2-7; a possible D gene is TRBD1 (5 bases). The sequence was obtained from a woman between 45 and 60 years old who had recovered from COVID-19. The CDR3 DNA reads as TGCAGTGCTAGGAAGGGGAACGAGCAGTACTTC. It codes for CSARKGNEQYF.